The entry below describes one T cell receptor (beta chain). Its target is unknown. Sequenced by immunoSEQ multiplex PCR; TCRdb stores in-frame clones only, minus some. The sample carries around 140,000 clones, 91% recorded once. These data are taken from a study of T cell responses to AZD1222 COVID-19 vaccine. General study results and limits: Reportedly, close to half of spike-specific TCRs are directed against unmutated variant regions. Mapped onto spike, vaccine-associated CD4 TCRs spanned it and were dominant at 160-218 and 743-854. Clonal diversity may have been underestimated in mostly white British donors.

The CDR3 loop spans 15 amino acids. V dropped 2 bases and J dropped 0 bases, with 9 bases sitting between them. Germline V gene lookup returns CDR1 MNHEY and CDR2 SVGEGT. The sample was peripheral blood, taken 28 days after the second dose of the MenACWY control vaccine. The chain uses TRBV6-2 or TRBV6-3 and TRBJ2-3, with TRBD2 as a possible D gene (6 bases). The receptor was isolated from an adult who received the MenACWY meningococcal vaccine as a control. CDR3 region: CASSYASASTDTQYF. The DNA for the CDR3 is TGTGCCAGCAGTTACGCTAGCGCTAGCACAGATACGCAGTATTTT.